One sample yielded the 21 T cell receptor beta chains listed below, sequenced in a study of T cell clonality in common variable immunodeficiency. General study findings and limits: Fewer deletions and N-nucleotide insertions were reportedly seen in common variable immunodeficiency TCR beta sequences.

Method: immunoSEQ multiplex PCR; TCRdb's copy keeps in-frame clones and lacks some. This sample shows about 34,000 clones and no singletons; about 29% rests with the ten largest. Antigen specificity for these receptors is unknown. The sequenced sample was peripheral blood mononuclear cells. The source of these receptors is a human donor with common variable immunodeficiency.

In regard to this clone: The read is 3 residues too short to cover the CDR3 end, so that end is filled in from the germline J gene. The gene calls are TRBV7-2 and TRBJ2-3; TRBD1 aligns across 9 bases. The CDR3 runs to 15 residues. CDR1 SGHTA and CDR2 FQGNSA come from the germline V gene. The DNA read from the CDR3 is TGTGCCAGCAGCTGGGACAGGGTGGTTCGTAATGCG. This gives the protein CASSWDRVVRNA. The entire CDR3 reads CASSWDRVVRNAQYF.

This clone has a count of ten or more. Read coverage stops 3 residues before the CDR3 terminus; the germline J gene supplies the remainder. The rearrangement joins TRBV29-1 to TRBJ2-4; maybe TRBD1 (5 bases). Germline values: CDR1 SQVTM, CDR2 ANQGSEA. V dropped 3 bases and J dropped 4 bases, with 10 bases sitting between them. The CDR3 length is 13 residues. CDR3 bases read: TGCAGCGTTGACGGCCAGGGAAAAAACATT. Its protein is CSVDGQGKNI. The complete CDR3 protein is CSVDGQGKNIQYF.

This clone was seen many times. The read comes to an end 3 residues before the CDR3 does, leaving the germline J gene to fill in the end. This chain connects TRBV7-2 to TRBJ2-1; 7 bases line up with TRBD2. CDR1 and CDR2 (germline): SGHTA, FQGNSA. Trimming took 3 bases from V and 8 from J; bases not matched to a gene: 4. There are 13 residues in the CDR3. The CDR3 bases that were read are TGTGCCAGCAGCTTTTGGGGGGGACATGAG. It is translated as CASSFWGGHE. The full CDR3 is CASSFWGGHEQFF.

In its sample, this clone was seen many times. The read is 3 residues too short to cover the CDR3 end, so that end is filled in from the germline J gene. The rearrangement uses TRBV4-1 and TRBJ1-4; 8 nucleotides align to TRBD1. The trim removed 0 bases at V and 5 bases at J, leaving 5 bases unmatched. Germline V lookup: CDR1 MGHRA, CDR2 YSYEKL. The CDR3 sequence is 16 residues long. The sequenced CDR3 bases are TGCGCCAGCAGCCAAGATCGGCGGACAGGGAATGAAAAA. This sequence encodes CASSQDRRTGNEK. The CDR3 reads in full as CASSQDRRTGNEKLFF.

Turning to this clone: With the read ending 3 residues before the CDR3 end, the germline J gene is used to fill in that end. This chain links TRBV7-9 with TRBJ2-3, with TRBD1 matching 9 bases. The CDR3 totals 15 residues. The germline V gene has CDR1 SEHNR and CDR2 FQNEAQ (reference sequence). Trimming at V came to 2 bases and at J to 4 bases, leaving 4 bases not matched to a gene. Here the CDR3 reads CASSLKTGGADTQYF. CDR3 DNA, as far as it was read: TGTGCCAGCAGCTTAAAGACAGGGGGAGCAGATACG.

This clone is termed medium-sized. The read terminates 3 residues before the CDR3 end, so the remaining end is supplied by the germline J gene. The chain has TRBV10-3 and TRBJ1-1; a possible D gene is TRBD1 (5 bases). The CDR3 has 17 residues. V was shortened by 2 bases and J by 0 bases, with 16 bases between the two germline ends. Germline assignment: CDR1 ENHRY and CDR2 SYGVKD. The CDR3 sequence: CAISEIGGSVLNTEAFF. The CDR3 DNA, read in part, is TGTGCCATCAGTGAGATCGGGGGTAGTGTTTTGAACACTGAA.

This clone showed up many times. The missing CDR3 end, 3 residues past where the read stops, is filled in from the germline J gene. V usage is TRBV29-1 and J usage is TRBJ2-7; 8 bases agree with TRBD2. Germline values: CDR1 SQVTM, CDR2 ANQGSEA. The junction had 6 bases not matched to a gene; V was cut back by 6 bases and J by 2 bases. The length of the CDR3 is 13 residues. This CDR3 reads CSVKTSEAYEQYF. The part of the CDR3 DNA that was read is TGCAGCGTCAAGACTAGCGAAGCCTACGAG.

Note on this clone: From the germline J gene comes the end of the CDR3, since the read stops 3 residues before it. The chain is built from TRBV2 and TRBJ2-2; tentatively, D is TRBD2 (5 bases). CDR3 size: 15 residues. CDR1 and CDR2 (germline): SNHLY, FYNNEI. V was clipped by 5 bases and J by 3 bases, with 13 bases between them. The CDR3 reads CASSPLGLDTGELFF. The DNA read from the CDR3 is TGTGCCAGCAGTCCCTTAGGACTTGACACCGGGGAG. Full variable domain (remainder filled in from reference TRBV2 and TRBJ2-2): EPEVTQTPSHQVTQMGQEVILRCVPISNHLYFYWYRQILGQKVEFLVSFYNNEISEKSEIFDDQFSVERPDGSNFTLKIRSTKLEDSAMYFCASSPLGLDTGELFFGEGSRLTVL.

This clone was picked up a small number of times. The DNA ends 3 residues before the CDR3 does, and the rest of the CDR3 is filled in from the germline J gene. The chain joins TRBV20-1 to TRBJ2-7, with TRBD2 matching 13 bases. CDR1 is DFQATT and CDR2 is SNEGSKA in the germline V gene (reference sequence). This CDR3 comprises 15 residues. With 6 bases clipped from V and 5 bases from J, the junction kept 10 bases outside the gene matches. CDR3 protein: CSARFGLAGADEQYF. CDR3 DNA, as far as it was read: TGCAGTGCAAGGTTCGGACTAGCGGGAGCAGACGAG.

This clone came up many times. The read comes to an end 3 residues before the CDR3 does, leaving the germline J gene to fill in the end. The rearrangement joins TRBV5-1 to TRBJ2-7, with a weak D call TRBD2 (6 bases). CDR3 length: 15 amino acids. The V end was cut by 2 bases, the J end by 3 bases, with 15 bases between. Per the germline V gene, CDR1 is SGHRS and CDR2 is YFSETQ. CDR3 DNA (partial): TGCGCCAGCAGCTTCAACCCGGGACTCCACTACGAG. Protein product: CASSFNPGLHYE. The full CDR3 protein reads CASSFNPGLHYEQYF.

For this clone: The CDR3 is cut off 3 residues early in the read; its end comes from the germline J gene. The V gene is TRBV7-2, the J gene TRBJ1-1; 7 nucleotides match TRBD1. The length of the CDR3 is 14 residues. CDR1 is SGHTA, CDR2 FQGNSA, per germline. V was clipped by 3 bases and J by 4 bases; unmatched bases: 5. The chain's CDR3 is CASSLTGWRTEAFF. Partial CDR3 DNA: TGTGCCAGCAGCTTGACAGGGTGGCGCACTGAA.

This clone was counted many times. The read stops 3 residues short of the end of the CDR3; the missing end is completed from the germline J gene. The J gene is TRBJ1-2, the V gene TRBV16; 7 bases are shared with TRBD1. Looked up from germline, CDR1 is KGHSY and CDR2 is FQNENV. J lost 7 bases, V lost 0 bases, and 2 bases had no gene match. The CDR3 runs 13 residues. CDR3 bases read: TGTGCCAGCAGCCAATCTCAGGGGGGTGGC. This encodes CASSQSQGGG. The whole CDR3 is CASSQSQGGGYTF.

This clone was seen ten or more times. The CDR3 goes on 3 residues after the read ends, and that part is filled in from the germline J gene. V and J are TRBV7-7 and TRBJ2-1, with TRBD2 matching 8 bases. The CDR3 covers 15 residues. J lost 9 bases, V lost 5 bases, and 12 bases had no gene match. Germline V gene data show CDR1 as SSHAT and CDR2 as FNYEAQ (reference sequence). The DNA read from the CDR3 is TGTGCCAGCAGCCTTTCAGCGGGAGTAGGTAGTGAG. This sequence encodes CASSLSAGVGSE. The whole CDR3 reads CASSLSAGVGSEQFF.

This clone was counted between two and nine times. From the germline J gene comes the end of the CDR3, since the read stops 3 residues before it. This chain uses TRBV19 with TRBJ2-3, with 10 bases that match TRBD1. The CDR3 runs 18 residues. CDR1 and CDR2 (germline): LNHDA, SQIVND (reference sequence). This CDR3 reads CASSKAGTGVFERATQYF. Partial CDR3 DNA: TGTGCCAGTAGTAAAGCCGGGACAGGGGTTTTCGAGCGGGCCACG.

This clone has a handful of counts. From the germline J gene comes the end of the CDR3, since the read stops 3 residues before it. This same CDR3 is encoded by further DNA sequences in the sample. The chain carries TRBV18 and TRBJ1-1, with D uncertain. CDR1 is KGHSH, CDR2 LQKENI, per germline. Trimming removed 3 bases from V and 1 base from J, with 9 bases in between. This CDR3 is built from 14 residues. CDR3 region: CASSPGVTNTEAFF. The sequenced part of the CDR3 DNA is TGTGCCAGCTCACCCGGGGTTACGAACACTGAA. Full variable domain (remainder filled in from reference TRBV18 and TRBJ1-1): NAGVMQNPRHLVRRRGQEARLRCSPMKGHSHVYWYRQLPEEGLKFMVYLQKENIIDESGMPKERFSAEFPKEGPSILRIQQVVRGDSAAYFCASSPGVTNTEAFFGQGTRLTVV.

The sample holds many counts of this clone. The read terminates 3 residues ahead of where the CDR3 ends, so the germline J gene completes it. V and J are TRBV7-3 and TRBJ2-1; TRBD1 matches at 9 bases. Trimming at V came to 4 bases and at J to 7 bases, leaving 2 bases not matched to a gene. Germline lookup yields CDR1 SGHTA and CDR2 FQGTGA. This CDR3 is 13 amino acids long. The CDR3 is CASSYGTGNEQFF. The sequenced part of the CDR3 DNA is TGTGCCAGCAGCTACGGGACAGGGAATGAG.

This clone has only a few counts. The missing CDR3 end, 3 residues past where the read stops, is filled in from the germline J gene. The V gene is TRBV19, the J gene TRBJ2-7; D may be TRBD2 (6 bases). The germline V gene encodes CDR1 LNHDA and CDR2 SQIVND (reference sequence). The V and J ends lost 4 bases and 2 bases respectively, with 15 bases between them. The CDR3 runs 15 residues. The chain's CDR3 is CASSTRDWSAYEQYF. CDR3 DNA, as far as it was read: TGTGCCAGTAGTACTAGGGACTGGAGCGCCTACGAG.

This clone appeared many times. The missing CDR3 end, 3 residues past where the read stops, is filled in from the germline J gene. The V call is TRBV5-4, the J call TRBJ1-2, with 9 nucleotides matching TRBD1. The V gene's germline CDR1 is SGHNT and CDR2 YYREEE (reference sequence). The CDR3 covers 15 residues. Unmatched junction bases numbered 7, after V lost 3 bases and J lost 4 bases. This CDR3 is CASSSPQGAAYGYTF. CDR3 bases read: TGTGCCAGCAGCTCCCCACAGGGGGCGGCCTATGGC.

This clone was recorded at least ten times. The CDR3 loop is CSVGSRTSVETQYF. The sequenced part of the CDR3 DNA is TGCAGCGTTGGTTCGCGGACTAGCGTTGAGACC. The J gene is TRBJ2-5, the V gene TRBV29-1; 9 bases agree with TRBD2. The sequenced fragment ends 3 residues before the CDR3 boundary, so the rest is inferred from the germline J gene. The CDR3 extends over 14 amino acids. V lost 4 bases, J lost 5 bases, and 8 bases stayed unmatched. Germline assignment: CDR1 SQVTM and CDR2 ANQGSEA. Supplemented by reference TRBV29-1 and TRBJ2-5, the full variable domain reads SAVISQKPSRDICQRGTSLTIQCQVDSQVTMMFWYRQQPGQSLTLIATANQGSEATYESGFVIDKFPISRPNLTFSTLTVSNMSPEDSSIYLCSVGSRTSVETQYFGPGTRLLVL.

This clone came up many times. The DNA ends 3 residues before the CDR3 does, and the rest of the CDR3 is filled in from the germline J gene. The chain uses TRBV7-2 and TRBJ1-1; D remains unclear. Germline CDR1 reads SGHTA; CDR2 reads FQGNSA. This CDR3 has 13 amino acids. Trimming stripped 6 bases from V and 7 bases from J, with 15 bases between. Incomplete CDR3 DNA: TGTGCCAGCAGACTAGGACCTCTCAATGAA. Translated: CASRLGPLNE. The CDR3 in its entirety is CASRLGPLNEAFF.

A few counts support this clone. The read halts 3 residues ahead of the CDR3 end, with the missing end drawn from the germline J gene. The chain combines TRBV19 with TRBJ2-7; 10 nucleotides align to TRBD1. After removal of 3 bases from V and 5 bases from J, the junction contained 4 bases not matched to a gene. The CDR3 runs to 14 residues. Germline V gene data show CDR1 as LNHDA and CDR2 as SQIVND (reference sequence). CDR3 DNA (partial): TGTGCCAGTAGTATCCGGGACAGGGGCCACGAG. Protein sequence: CASSIRDRGHE. The whole CDR3 protein reads CASSIRDRGHEQYF. Full variable domain (rest looked up from reference TRBV19 and TRBJ2-7): DGGITQSPKYLFRKEGQNVTLSCEQNLNHDAMYWYRQDPGQGLRLIYYSQIVNDFQKGDIAEGYSVSREKKESFPLTVTSAQKNPTAFYLCASSIRDRGHEQYFGPGTRLTVT.